This T cell receptor beta chain derives from a study of T cell repertoires in cytomegalovirus infection. The V gene lost 0 bases and the J gene lost 7 bases, with 13 bases spanning the gap. CDR3 size: 14 residues. From germline, CDR1 is SGHDT and CDR2 YYEEEE. This clonotype was seen more than once but under ten times. Each CDR3 protein gets one entry after TCRdb re-called the reads with MiXCR. The table lists roughly 500,000 distinct CDR3 sequences, roughly 12% of them singletons. What was sequenced was PBMCs. The chain couples TRBV5-6 to TRBJ1-2; D is undetermined. This TCR came from a human donor in good health (CMV status not recorded). Some clones in this sample may be carry-over from other donors' samples. The CDR3 coding sequence is TGTGCCAGCAGCTTGGCCGGCGGGAAGGGTGGCTACACCTTC. Protein sequence: CASSLAGGKGGYTF.